These 8 T cell receptor beta chains were sequenced from one sample in a study of blood T cells in healthy people across ages. Together with a sample-barcoded 5' primer, a J-beta primer mix was included in a second PCR lasting roughly 6 to 12 cycles. TCRdb reprocessed the 5' RACE reads with MiXCR, giving one entry per CDR3 protein. The sample records 1.5 million to 2 million distinct CDR3 sequences, about 35% being singletons. The sequenced sample was blood. The receptors shown here come from a woman between 25 and 40 years old in good health.

This clonotype was counted a few times. The chain joins TRBV7-3 to TRBJ2-1; D tentatively reads TRBD1 or TRBD2 (7 bases each). The germline V and J ends were trimmed by 1 base and 8 bases, with 15 bases remaining between them. The CDR3 totals 15 residues. The germline gives CDR1 SGHTA, CDR2 FQGTGA. CDR3 protein: CASSLRAGGAHEQFF. CDR3 nucleotides: TGTGCCAGCAGCTTAAGGGCAGGGGGGGCCCATGAGCAGTTCTTC.

The V call is TRBV5-1, the J call TRBJ1-1; 12 bases map to TRBD1. Germline CDR1 and CDR2: SGHRS and YFSETQ. The junction had 10 bases not matched to a gene; V was cut back by 3 bases and J by 4 bases. The CDR3 spans 17 residues. CDR3 sequence: CASSWDRGLSSGTEAFF. CDR3 nucleotides: TGCGCCAGCAGCTGGGACAGGGGGCTTTCTTCGGGCACTGAAGCTTTCTTT.

Here the CDR3 reads CASSPSGRASSTDTQYF. CDR3 DNA: TGTGCCAGCTCACCTAGCGGGAGGGCCTCTAGCACAGATACGCAGTATTTT. V usage is TRBV18 and J usage is TRBJ2-3; 11 bases are a match to TRBD2. The germline V gene has CDR1 KGHSH and CDR2 LQKENI. Trimming cost V 3 bases and J 0 bases; bases outside gene matches: 5. CDR3 length equals 17 residues.

This clonotype has only a few counts. The chain is built from TRBV6-5 and TRBJ2-5; TRBD2 might be the D (5 bases). Trimming took 3 bases from V and 5 from J, leaving 10 bases between them. The CDR3 loop spans 13 amino acids. Germline-derived CDR1 and CDR2 are MNHEY and SVGAGI. The CDR3 DNA is TGTGCCAGCAGTTATGGACCTAGCGAGACCCAGTACTTC. This sequence encodes CASSYGPSETQYF.

The chain couples TRBV10-3 to TRBJ2-3, with a tentative D call TRBD2 (6 bases). V was cut by 6 bases and J by 3 bases, with 19 bases left in between. The CDR3 sequence is 16 residues long. CDR1 ENHRY and CDR2 SYGVKD come from the germline V gene. CDR3 loop: CAISRGGSGATDTQYF. The CDR3 DNA is TGTGCCATCAGCCGTGGGGGTTCGGGAGCGACAGATACGCAGTATTTT.

The chain employs TRBV27 and TRBJ2-1; D possibly matches TRBD1 or TRBD2 (5 bases each). Between the trimmed V and J ends, which lost 6 bases and 1 base, there was a span of 19 bases. The CDR3 covers 17 residues. Germline values: CDR1 MNHEY, CDR2 SMNVEV (reference sequence). The CDR3 reads CASSPGRGPRSYNEQFF. The CDR3 bases are TGTGCCAGCAGCCCAGGGCGCGGGCCCAGGTCCTACAATGAGCAGTTCTTC.

The V and J genes are TRBV28 and TRBJ2-5; the match to TRBD2 covers 7 bases. The CDR3 contains 15 residues. Unmatched junction bases numbered 8, after V lost 3 bases and J lost 4 bases. Germline CDR1 MDHEN, CDR2 SYDVKM. CDR3 sequence: CASSLGAGRGETQYF. The CDR3 DNA is TGTGCCAGCAGTTTGGGTGCAGGGAGGGGAGAGACCCAGTACTTC.

This chain links TRBV7-9 with TRBJ2-7, with a possible D match to TRBD2 (6 bases). The CDR3 is 18 residues long. Germline lookup yields CDR1 SEHNR and CDR2 FQNEAQ (reference sequence). The ends were cut back, 3 bases at V and 4 bases at J, with 25 bases in the middle. The CDR3 sequence is CASSFPRGTGSGGYEQYF. The CDR3 coding sequence is TGTGCCAGCAGCTTTCCCCGTGGGACTGGCTCTGGGGGATACGAGCAGTACTTC.